One TCR beta chain is described in this entry. Antigen specificity is unknown. This record comes from a study of beta chain features in type 1 diabetes. Study in general: When patients were set against healthy donors, age, gender and cell yields were similar. Broader study findings: Any PCR bias toward short templates would affect both groups alike. Shortening that was moderate but significant affected the TCRB CDR3s of Type 1 diabetes patients in all four CD4+ subsets.

Every isolated RNA sample was fully reverse transcribed, so sequencing captured expressed TCRB transcripts. Libraries were prepared by immunoSEQ multiplex PCR; TCRdb keeps only in-frame clonotypes and omits some of them. The table includes under 450,000 clones, roughly 13% detected once. Trimming cost V 2 bases and J 6 bases, with 11 bases left between them. The CDR3 is made up of 13 amino acids. Germline values: CDR1 SGHTA, CDR2 FQGNSA. CD45RO/CCR7/CD25/CD127/CD95/CD27 separated CD4+ naive, central memory, regulatory and stem cell-like memory cells by sorting. The TCR was taken from a man aged 25-45 years in good health. Sequencing was performed on naive CD4+ T cells from blood. V gene TRBV7-2 combines with J gene TRBJ2-7; perhaps TRBD1 as D (6 bases). CDR3 region: CASSLRDRPEQYF. CDR3 DNA sequence: TGTGCCAGCAGCTTAAGAGACAGGCCCGAGCAGTACTTC.